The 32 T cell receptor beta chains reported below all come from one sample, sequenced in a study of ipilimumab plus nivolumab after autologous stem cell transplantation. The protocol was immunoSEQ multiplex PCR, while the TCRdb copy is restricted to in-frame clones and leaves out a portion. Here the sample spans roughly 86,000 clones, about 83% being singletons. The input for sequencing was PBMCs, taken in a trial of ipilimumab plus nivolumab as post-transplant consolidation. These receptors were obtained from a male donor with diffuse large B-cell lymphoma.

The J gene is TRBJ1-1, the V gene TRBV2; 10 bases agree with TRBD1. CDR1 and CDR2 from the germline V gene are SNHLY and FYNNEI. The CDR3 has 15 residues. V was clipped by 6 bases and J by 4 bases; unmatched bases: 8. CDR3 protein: CASRRPGQGSTEAFF. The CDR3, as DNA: TGTGCCAGCAGACGGCCGGGACAGGGGAGCACTGAAGCTTTCTTT.

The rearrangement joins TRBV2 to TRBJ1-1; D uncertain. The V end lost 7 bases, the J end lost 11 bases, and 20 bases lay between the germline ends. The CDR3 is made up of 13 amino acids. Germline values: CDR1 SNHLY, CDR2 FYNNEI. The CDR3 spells CASTVLGETRAFF. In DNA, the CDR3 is TGTGCCAGCACAGTATTAGGCGAGACTCGGGCTTTCTTT. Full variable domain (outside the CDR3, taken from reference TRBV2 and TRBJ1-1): EPEVTQTPSHQVTQMGQEVILRCVPISNHLYFYWYRQILGQKVEFLVSFYNNEISEKSEIFDDQFSVERPDGSNFTLKIRSTKLEDSAMYFCASTVLGETRAFFGQGTRLTVV.

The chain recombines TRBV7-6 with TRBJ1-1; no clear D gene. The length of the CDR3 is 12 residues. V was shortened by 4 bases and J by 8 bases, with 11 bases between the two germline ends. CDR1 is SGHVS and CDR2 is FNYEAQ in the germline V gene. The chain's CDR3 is CASSSPGREAFF. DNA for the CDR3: TGTGCCAGCAGCTCGCCCGGGCGGGAAGCTTTCTTT. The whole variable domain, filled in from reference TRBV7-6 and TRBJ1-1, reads GAGVSQSPRYKVTKRGQDVALRCDPISGHVSLYWYRQALGQGPEFLTYFNYEAQQDKSGLPNDRFSAERPEGSISTLTIQRTEQRDSAMYRCASSSPGREAFFGQGTRLTVV.

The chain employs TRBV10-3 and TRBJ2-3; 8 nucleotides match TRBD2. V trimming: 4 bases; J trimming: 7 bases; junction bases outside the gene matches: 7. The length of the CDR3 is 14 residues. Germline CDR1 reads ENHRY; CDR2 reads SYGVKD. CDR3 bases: TGTGCCATCAGTGTGAGCGGGGGAGAAAATACGCAGTATTTT. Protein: CAISVSGGENTQYF.

The CDR3 bases are TGTGCCAGCAGCGTAGCCTCTAGCACAGATACGCAGTATTTT. Its protein is CASSVASSTDTQYF. This rearrangement joins TRBV9 to TRBJ2-3; no reliable D call. The V and J ends lost 0 bases and 0 bases respectively, with 5 bases between them. Germline V gene lookup returns CDR1 SGDLS and CDR2 YYNGEE. The CDR3 has 14 amino acids.

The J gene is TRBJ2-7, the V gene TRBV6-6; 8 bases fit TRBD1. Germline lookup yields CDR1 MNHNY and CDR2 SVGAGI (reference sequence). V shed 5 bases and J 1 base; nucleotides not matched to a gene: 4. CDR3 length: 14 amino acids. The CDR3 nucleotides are TGTGCCAGCAGTAGAAACAGGGGGTCCTACGAGCAGTACTTC. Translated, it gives CASSRNRGSYEQYF.

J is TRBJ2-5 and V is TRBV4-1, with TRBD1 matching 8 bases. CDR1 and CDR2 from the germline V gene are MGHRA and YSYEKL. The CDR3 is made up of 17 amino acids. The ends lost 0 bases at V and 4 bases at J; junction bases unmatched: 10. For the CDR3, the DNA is TGCGCCAGCAGCCAAGAGGTCAGGACAGGGCATGCAGAGACCCAGTACTTC. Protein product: CASSQEVRTGHAETQYF.

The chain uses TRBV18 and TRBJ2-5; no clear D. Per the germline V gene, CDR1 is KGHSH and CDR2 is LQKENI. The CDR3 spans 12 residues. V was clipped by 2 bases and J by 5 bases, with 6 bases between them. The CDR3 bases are TGTGCCAGCTCACCATACGGCGAGACCCAGTACTTC. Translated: CASSPYGETQYF.

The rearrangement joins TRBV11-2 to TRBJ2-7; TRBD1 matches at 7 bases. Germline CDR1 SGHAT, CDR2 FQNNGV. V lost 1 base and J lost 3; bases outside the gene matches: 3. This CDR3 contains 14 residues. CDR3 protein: CASSLGGQSYEQYF. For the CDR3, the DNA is TGTGCCAGCAGCTTAGGGGGACAGAGCTACGAGCAGTACTTC.

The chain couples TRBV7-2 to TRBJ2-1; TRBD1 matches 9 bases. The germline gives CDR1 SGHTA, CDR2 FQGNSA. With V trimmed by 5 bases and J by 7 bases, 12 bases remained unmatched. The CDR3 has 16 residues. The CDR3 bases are TGTGCCAGCAGCCCCCGTACAGGGGGCTTTAGGAATGAGCAGTTCTTC. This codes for CASSPRTGGFRNEQFF. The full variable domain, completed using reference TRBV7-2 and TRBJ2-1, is GAGVSQSPSNKVTEKGKDVELRCDPISGHTALYWYRQSLGQGLEFLIYFQGNSAPDKSGLPSDRFSAERTGGSVSTLTIQRTQQEDSAVYLCASSPRTGGFRNEQFFGPGTRLTVL.

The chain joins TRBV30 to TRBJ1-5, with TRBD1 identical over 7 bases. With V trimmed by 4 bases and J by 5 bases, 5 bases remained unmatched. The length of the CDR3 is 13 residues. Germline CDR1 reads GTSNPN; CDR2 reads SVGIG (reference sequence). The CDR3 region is CAWNDRADQPQHF. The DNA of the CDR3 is TGTGCCTGGAACGACAGGGCGGATCAGCCCCAGCATTTT.

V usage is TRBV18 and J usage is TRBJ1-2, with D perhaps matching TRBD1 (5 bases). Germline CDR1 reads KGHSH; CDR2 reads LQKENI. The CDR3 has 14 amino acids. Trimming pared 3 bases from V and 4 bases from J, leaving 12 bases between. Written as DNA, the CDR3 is TGTGCCAGCTCACCCGGGGCGACTGGCTATGGCTACACCTTC. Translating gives CASSPGATGYGYTF.

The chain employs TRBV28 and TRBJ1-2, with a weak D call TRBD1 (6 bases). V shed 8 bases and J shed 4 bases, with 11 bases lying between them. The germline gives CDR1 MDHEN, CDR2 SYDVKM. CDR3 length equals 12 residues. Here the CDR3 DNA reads TGTGCCAGCCTGGACAGAGGCTATGGCTACACCTTC. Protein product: CASLDRGYGYTF.

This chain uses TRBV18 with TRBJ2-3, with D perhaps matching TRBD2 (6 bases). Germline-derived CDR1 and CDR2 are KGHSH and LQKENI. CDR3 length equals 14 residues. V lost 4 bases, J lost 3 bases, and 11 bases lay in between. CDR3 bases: TGTGCCAGCTCACTATCGACTAGTACAGATACGCAGTATTTT. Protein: CASSLSTSTDTQYF.

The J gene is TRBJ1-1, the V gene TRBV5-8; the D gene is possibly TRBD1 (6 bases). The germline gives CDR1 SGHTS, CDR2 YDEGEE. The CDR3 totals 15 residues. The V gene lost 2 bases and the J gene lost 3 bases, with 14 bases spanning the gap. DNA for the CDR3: TGTGCCAGCAGCTTACTACGGGGGCGGGACACTGAAGCTTTCTTT. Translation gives CASSLLRGRDTEAFF. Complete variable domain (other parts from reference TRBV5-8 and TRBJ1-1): EAGVTQSPTHLIKTRGQQATLRCSPISGHTSVYWYQQALGLGLQFLLWYDEGEERNRGNFPPRFSGRQFPNYSSELNVNALELEDSALYLCASSLLRGRDTEAFFGQGTRLTVV.

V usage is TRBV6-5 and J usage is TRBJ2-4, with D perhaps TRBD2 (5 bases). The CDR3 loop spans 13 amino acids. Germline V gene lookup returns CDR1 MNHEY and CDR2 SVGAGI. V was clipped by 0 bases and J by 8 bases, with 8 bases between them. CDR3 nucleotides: TGTGCCAGCAGTTACTCAGGACTTGACATTCAGTACTTC. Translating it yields CASSYSGLDIQYF.

CDR3 nucleotides: TGTGCCAGCAGCTTGGAGTTTGGACGGTTGACGCCCGGGGAGCTGTTTTTT. Translated: CASSLEFGRLTPGELFF. The rearrangement joins TRBV5-6 to TRBJ2-2; D unclear. CDR1 SGHDT and CDR2 YYEEEE come from the germline V gene. With 0 bases removed from V and 6 bases from J, the gap between germline ends came to 18 bases. The CDR3 totals 17 residues.

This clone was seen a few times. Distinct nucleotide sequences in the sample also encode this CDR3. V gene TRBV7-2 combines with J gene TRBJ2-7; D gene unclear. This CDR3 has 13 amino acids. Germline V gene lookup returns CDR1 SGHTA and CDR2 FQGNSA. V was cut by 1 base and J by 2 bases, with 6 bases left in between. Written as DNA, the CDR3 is TGTGCCAGCAGCTTAGTAGGCCCCTACGAGCAGTACTTC. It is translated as CASSLVGPYEQYF.

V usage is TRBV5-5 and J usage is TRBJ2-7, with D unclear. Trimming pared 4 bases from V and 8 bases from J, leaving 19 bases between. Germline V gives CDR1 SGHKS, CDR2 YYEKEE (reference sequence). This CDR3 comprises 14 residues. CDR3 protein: CASSIGPVLEKQYF. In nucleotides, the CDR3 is TGTGCCAGCAGCATTGGACCAGTTCTGGAGAAGCAGTACTTC. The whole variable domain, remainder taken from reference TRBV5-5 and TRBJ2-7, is DAGVTQSPTHLIKTRGQQVTLRCSPISGHKSVSWYQQVLGQGPQFIFQYYEKEERGRGNFPDRFSARQFPNYSSELNVNALLLGDSALYLCASSIGPVLEKQYFGPGTRLTVT.

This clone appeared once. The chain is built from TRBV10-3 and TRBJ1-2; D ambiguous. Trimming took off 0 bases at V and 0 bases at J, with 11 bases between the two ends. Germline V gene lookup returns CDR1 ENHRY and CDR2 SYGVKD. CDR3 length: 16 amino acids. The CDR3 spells CAISESWLIANYGYTF. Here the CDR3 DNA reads TGTGCCATCAGTGAGTCGTGGCTGATAGCTAACTATGGCTACACCTTC.

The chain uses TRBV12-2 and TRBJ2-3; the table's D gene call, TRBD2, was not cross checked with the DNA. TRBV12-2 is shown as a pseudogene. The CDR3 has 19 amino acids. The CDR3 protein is CASRPTGTSGASSTDTQYF. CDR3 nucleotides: TGTGCAAGTCGCCCCACCGGGACTAGCGGGGCTTCTAGCACAGATACGCAGTATTTT.

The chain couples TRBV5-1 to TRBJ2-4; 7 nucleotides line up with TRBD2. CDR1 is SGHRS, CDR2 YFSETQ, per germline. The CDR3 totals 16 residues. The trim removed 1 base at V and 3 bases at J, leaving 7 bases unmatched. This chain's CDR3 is CASSLNPGGGKNIQYF. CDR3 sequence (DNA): TGCGCCAGCAGCTTGAACCCGGGGGGAGGCAAAAACATTCAGTACTTC.

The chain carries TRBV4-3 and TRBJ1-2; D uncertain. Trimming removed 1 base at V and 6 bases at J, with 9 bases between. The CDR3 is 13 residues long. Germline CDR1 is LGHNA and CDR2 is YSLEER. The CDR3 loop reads CASSQVILDGYTF. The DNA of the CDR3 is TGCGCCAGCAGCCAAGTAATATTAGATGGCTACACCTTC.

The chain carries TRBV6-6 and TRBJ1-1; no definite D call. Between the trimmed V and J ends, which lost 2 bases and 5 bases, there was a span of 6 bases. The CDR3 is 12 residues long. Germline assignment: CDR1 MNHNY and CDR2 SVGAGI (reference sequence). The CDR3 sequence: CASSYKETEAFF. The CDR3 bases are TGTGCCAGCAGTTACAAGGAGACTGAAGCTTTCTTT.

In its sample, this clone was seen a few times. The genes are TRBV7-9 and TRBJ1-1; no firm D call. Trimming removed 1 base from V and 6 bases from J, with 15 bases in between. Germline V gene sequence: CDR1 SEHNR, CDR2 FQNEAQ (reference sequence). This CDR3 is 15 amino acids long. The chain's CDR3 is CASSLVRASVAEAFF. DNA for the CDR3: TGTGCCAGCAGCTTAGTGCGCGCCTCCGTGGCTGAAGCTTTCTTT.

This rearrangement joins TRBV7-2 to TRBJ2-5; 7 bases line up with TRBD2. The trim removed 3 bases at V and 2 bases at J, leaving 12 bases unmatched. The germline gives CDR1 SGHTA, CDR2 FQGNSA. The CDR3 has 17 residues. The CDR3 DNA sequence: TGTGCCAGCAGCTTCCGCGGGGGTGGGTGGCCACAAGAGACCCAGTACTTC. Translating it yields CASSFRGGGWPQETQYF.

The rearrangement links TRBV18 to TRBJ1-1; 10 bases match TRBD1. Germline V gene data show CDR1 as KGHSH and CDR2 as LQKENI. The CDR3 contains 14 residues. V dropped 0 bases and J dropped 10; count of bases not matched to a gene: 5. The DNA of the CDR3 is TGTGCCAGCTCACCACCGGGACAGGGGCCTCGAGCTTTCTTT. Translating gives CASSPPGQGPRAFF.

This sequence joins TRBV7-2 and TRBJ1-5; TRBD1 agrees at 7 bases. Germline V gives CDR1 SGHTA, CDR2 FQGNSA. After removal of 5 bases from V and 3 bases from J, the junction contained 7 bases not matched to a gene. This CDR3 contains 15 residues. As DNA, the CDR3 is TGTGCCAGCAGCCCGGACAGGAGCCTCAATCAGCCCCAGCATTTT. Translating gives CASSPDRSLNQPQHF.

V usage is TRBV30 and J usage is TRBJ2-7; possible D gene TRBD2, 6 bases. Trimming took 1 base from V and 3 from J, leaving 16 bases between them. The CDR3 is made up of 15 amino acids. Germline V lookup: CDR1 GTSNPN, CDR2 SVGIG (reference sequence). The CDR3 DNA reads TGTGCCTGGAGTGGGCCAGGAGGGTCTTACTACGAGCAGTACTTC. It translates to CAWSGPGGSYYEQYF.

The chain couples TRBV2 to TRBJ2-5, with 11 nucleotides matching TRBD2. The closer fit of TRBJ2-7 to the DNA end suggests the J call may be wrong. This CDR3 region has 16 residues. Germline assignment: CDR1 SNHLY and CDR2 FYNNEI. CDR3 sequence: CASSAGTSGGTYEQYF. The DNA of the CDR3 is TGTGCCAGCAGTGCCGGAACTAGCGGGGGCACCTACGAGCAGTACTTC.

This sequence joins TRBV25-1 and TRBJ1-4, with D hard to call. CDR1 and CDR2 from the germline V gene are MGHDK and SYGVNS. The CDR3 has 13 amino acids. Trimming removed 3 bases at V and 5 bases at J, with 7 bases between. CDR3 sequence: CASSDPQNEKLFF. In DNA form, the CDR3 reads TGTGCCAGCAGTGACCCACAGAATGAAAAACTGTTTTTT.

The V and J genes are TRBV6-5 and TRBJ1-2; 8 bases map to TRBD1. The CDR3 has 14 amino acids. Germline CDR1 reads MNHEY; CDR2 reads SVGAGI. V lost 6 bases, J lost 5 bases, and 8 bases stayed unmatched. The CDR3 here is CASSRTGMGYGYTF. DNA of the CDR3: TGTGCCAGCAGCCGGACAGGGATGGGGTATGGCTACACCTTC.